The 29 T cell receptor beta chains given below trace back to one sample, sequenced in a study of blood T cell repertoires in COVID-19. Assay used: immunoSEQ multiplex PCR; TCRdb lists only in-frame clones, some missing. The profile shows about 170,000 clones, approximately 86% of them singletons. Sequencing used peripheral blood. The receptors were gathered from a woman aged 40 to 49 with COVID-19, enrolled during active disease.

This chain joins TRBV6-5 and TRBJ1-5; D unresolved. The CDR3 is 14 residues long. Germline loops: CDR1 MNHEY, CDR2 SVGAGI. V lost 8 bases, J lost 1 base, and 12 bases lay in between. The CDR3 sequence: CASATRKSNQPQHF. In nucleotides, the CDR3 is TGTGCCAGCGCAACCAGGAAGAGCAATCAGCCCCAGCATTTT.

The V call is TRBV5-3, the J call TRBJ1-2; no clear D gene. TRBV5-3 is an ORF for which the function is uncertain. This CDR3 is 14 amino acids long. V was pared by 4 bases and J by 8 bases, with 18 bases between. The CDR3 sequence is CARSVRHPSGGYTF. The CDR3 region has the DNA TGTGCCAGAAGCGTCAGACATCCTTCGGGGGGCTACACCTTC.

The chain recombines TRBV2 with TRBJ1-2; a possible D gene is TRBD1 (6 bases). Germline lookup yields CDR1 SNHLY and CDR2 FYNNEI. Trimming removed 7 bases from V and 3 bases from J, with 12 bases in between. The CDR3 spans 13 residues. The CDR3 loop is CASTRTDYYGYTF. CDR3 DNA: TGTGCCAGCACCAGGACAGACTACTATGGCTACACCTTC.

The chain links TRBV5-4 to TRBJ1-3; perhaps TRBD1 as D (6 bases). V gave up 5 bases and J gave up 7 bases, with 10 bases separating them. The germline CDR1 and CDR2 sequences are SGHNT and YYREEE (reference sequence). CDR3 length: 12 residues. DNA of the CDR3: TGTGCCAGCAGGGGGGCAACGAACACCATATATTTT. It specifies CASRGATNTIYF.

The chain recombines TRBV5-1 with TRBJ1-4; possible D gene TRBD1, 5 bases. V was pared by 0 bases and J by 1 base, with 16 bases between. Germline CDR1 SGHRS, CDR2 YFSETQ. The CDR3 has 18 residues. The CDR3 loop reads CASSLEGPQTGTNEKLFF. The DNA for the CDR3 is TGCGCCAGCAGCTTGGAGGGGCCCCAGACGGGAACTAATGAAAAACTGTTTTTT.

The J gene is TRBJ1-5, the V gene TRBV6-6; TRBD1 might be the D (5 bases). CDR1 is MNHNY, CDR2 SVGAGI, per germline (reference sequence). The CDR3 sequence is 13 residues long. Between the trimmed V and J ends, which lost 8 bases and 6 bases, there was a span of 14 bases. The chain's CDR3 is CASCRVSGQPQHF. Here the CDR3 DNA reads TGTGCCAGCTGCAGGGTATCGGGTCAGCCCCAGCATTTT.

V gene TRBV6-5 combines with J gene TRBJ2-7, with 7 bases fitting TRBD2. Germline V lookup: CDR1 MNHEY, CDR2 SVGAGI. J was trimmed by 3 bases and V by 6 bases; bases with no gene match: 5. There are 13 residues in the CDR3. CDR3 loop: CASRRTGGYEQYF. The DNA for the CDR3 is TGTGCCAGCAGACGGACGGGGGGCTACGAGCAGTACTTC.

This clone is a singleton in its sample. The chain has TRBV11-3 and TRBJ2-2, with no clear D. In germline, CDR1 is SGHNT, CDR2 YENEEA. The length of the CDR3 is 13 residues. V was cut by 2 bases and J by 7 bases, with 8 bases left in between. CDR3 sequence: CASSLSGFGELFF. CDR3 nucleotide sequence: TGTGCCAGCAGCTTATCCGGGTTCGGGGAGCTGTTTTTT.

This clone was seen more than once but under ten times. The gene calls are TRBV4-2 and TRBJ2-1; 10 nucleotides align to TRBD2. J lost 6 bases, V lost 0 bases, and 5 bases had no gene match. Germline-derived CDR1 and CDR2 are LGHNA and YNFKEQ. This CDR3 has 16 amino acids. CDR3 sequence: CASSQELAGTVNEQFF. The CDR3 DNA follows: TGTGCCAGCAGCCAAGAACTAGCGGGGACGGTCAATGAGCAGTTCTTC.

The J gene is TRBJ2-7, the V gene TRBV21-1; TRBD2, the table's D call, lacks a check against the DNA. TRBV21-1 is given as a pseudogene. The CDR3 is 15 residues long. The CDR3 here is CASSKESLREYEQYF. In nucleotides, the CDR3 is TGTGCCAGCAGCAAAGAGTCCCTTCGGGAGTACGAGCAGTACTTC.

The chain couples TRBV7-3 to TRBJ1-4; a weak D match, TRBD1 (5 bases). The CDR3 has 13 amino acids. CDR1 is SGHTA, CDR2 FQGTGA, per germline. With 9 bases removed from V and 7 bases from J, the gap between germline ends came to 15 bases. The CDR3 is CASNRFRGEKLFF. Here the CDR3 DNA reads TGTGCCAGTAACAGGTTCCGAGGTGAAAAACTGTTTTTT. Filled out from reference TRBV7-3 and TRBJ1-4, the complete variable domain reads GAGVSQTPSNKVTEKGKYVELRCDPISGHTALYWYRQSLGQGPEFLIYFQGTGAADDSGLPNDRFFAVRPEGSVSTLKIQRTERGDSAVYLCASNRFRGEKLFFGSGTQLSVL.

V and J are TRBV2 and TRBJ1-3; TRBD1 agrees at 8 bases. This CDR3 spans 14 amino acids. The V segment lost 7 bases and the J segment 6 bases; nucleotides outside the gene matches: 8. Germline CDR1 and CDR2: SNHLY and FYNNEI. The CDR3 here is CASIGADRENTIYF. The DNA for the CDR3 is TGTGCCAGCATTGGAGCGGACAGGGAAAACACCATATATTTT.

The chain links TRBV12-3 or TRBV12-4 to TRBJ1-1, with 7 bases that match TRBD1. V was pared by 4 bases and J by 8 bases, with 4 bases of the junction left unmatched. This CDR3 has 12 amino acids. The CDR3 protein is CASSSTGWEAFF. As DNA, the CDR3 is TGTGCCAGCAGTTCGACAGGGTGGGAAGCTTTCTTT.

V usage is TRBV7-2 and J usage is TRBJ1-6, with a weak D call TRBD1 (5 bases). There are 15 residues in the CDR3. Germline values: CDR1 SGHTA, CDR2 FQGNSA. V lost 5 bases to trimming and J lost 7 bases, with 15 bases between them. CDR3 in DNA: TGTGCCAGCAGCCCCCACGGCAGGGCGAATTCACCCCTCCACTTT. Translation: CASSPHGRANSPLHF.

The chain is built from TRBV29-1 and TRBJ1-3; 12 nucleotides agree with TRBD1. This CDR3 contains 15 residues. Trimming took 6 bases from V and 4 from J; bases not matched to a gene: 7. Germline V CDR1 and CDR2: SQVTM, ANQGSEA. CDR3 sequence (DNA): TGCAGCGTCGCGGGACAGGGGGCGCCCGGAAACACCATATATTTT. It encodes CSVAGQGAPGNTIYF. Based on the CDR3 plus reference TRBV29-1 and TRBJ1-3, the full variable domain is SAVISQKPSRDICQRGTSLTIQCQVDSQVTMMFWYRQQPGQSLTLIATANQGSEATYESGFVIDKFPISRPNLTFSTLTVSNMSPEDSSIYLCSVAGQGAPGNTIYFGEGSWLTVV.

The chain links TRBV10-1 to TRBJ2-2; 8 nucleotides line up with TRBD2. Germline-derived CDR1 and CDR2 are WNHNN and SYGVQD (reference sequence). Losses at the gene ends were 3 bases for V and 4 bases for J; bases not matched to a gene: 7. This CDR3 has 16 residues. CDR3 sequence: CASSDPGGSGTGELFF. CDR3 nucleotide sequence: TGCGCCAGCAGTGATCCGGGAGGGTCCGGCACCGGGGAGCTGTTTTTT.

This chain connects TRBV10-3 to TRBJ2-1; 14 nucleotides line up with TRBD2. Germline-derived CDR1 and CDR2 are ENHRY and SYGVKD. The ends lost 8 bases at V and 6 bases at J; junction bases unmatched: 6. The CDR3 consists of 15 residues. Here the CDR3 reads CAIGQGTSGGNEQFF. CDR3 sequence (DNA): TGTGCCATCGGTCAGGGGACTAGCGGGGGCAATGAGCAGTTCTTC.

The CDR3 protein is CASSLGGFTNSPLHF. The CDR3, as DNA: TGTGCCAGCAGCTTAGGAGGGTTTACGAATTCACCCCTCCACTTT. The rearrangement links TRBV7-3 to TRBJ1-6; D not resolved. The germline gives CDR1 SGHTA, CDR2 FQGTGA. Trimming pared 2 bases from V and 7 bases from J, leaving 12 bases between. The CDR3 has 15 amino acids.

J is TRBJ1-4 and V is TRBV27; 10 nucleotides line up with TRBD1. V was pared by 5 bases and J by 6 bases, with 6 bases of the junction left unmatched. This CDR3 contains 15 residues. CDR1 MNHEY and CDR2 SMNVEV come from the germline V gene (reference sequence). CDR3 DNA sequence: TGTGCCAGCAGTCCGAGACAGGGGGCGCATGAAAAACTGTTTTTT. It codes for CASSPRQGAHEKLFF.

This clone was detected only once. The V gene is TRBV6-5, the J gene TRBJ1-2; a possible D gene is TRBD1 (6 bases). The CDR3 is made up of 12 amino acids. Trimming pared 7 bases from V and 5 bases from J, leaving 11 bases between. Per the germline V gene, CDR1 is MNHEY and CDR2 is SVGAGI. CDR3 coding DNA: TGTGCCAGCACCACAGGGTCGTATGGCTACACCTTC. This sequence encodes CASTTGSYGYTF.

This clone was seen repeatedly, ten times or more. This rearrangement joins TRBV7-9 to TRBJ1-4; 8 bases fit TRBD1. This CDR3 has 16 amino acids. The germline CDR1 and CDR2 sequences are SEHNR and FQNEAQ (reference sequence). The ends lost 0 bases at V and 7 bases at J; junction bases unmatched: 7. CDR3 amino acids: CASSLAVTGAGEKLFF. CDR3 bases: TGTGCCAGCAGCTTAGCGGTGACAGGGGCTGGTGAAAAACTGTTTTTT.

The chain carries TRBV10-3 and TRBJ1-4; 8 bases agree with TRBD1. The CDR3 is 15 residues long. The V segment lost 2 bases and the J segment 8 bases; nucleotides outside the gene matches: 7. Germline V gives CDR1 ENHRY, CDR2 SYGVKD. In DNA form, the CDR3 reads TGTGCCATCAGTGAGACGACAGGGGCAGGGGAAAAACTGTTTTTT. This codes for CAISETTGAGEKLFF.

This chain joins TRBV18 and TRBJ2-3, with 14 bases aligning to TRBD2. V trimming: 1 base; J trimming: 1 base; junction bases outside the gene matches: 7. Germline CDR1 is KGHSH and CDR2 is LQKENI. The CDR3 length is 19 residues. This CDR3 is CASSPLGLAGGSRTDTQYF. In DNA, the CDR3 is TGTGCCAGCTCACCACTCGGACTAGCGGGGGGCTCCCGCACAGATACGCAGTATTTT.

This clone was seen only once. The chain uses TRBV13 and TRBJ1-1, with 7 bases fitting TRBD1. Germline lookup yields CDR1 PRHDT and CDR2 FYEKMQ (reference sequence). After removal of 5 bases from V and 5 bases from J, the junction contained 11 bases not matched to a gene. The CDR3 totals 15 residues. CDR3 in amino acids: CASSRDSSLLTEAFF. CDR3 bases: TGTGCCAGCAGCCGGGACAGTAGCTTATTAACTGAAGCTTTCTTT.

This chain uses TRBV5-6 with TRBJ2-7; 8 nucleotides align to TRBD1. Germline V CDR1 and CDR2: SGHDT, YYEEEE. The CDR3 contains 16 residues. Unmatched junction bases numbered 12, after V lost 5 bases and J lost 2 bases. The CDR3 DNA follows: TGTGCCAGCAGGAGGTTTCAGGACAGGGTGGCCTACGAGCAGTACGTC. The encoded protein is CASRRFQDRVAYEQYV.

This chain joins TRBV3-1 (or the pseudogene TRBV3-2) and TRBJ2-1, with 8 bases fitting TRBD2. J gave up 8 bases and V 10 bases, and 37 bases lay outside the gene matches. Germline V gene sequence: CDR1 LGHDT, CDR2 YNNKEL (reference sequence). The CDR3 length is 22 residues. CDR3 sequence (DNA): TGTGCCACTTTTGGCACTCGACGGGTTGAGGCGGGAGGATTACCCGTCGGGTATGAGCAGTTCTTC. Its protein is CATFGTRRVEAGGLPVGYEQFF.

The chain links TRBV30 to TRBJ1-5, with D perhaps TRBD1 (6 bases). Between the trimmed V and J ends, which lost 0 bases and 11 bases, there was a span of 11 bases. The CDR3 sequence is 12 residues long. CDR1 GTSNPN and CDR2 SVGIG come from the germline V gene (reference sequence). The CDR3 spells CAWSVEPGAQHF. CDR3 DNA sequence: TGTGCCTGGAGTGTAGAGCCAGGGGCCCAGCATTTT.

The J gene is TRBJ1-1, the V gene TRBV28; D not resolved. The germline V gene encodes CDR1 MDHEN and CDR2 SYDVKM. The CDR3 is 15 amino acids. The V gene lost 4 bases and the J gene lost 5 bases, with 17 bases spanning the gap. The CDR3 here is CASSSLAAGGTEAFF. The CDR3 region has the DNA TGTGCCAGCAGTTCCCTGGCGGCGGGTGGGACTGAAGCTTTCTTT.

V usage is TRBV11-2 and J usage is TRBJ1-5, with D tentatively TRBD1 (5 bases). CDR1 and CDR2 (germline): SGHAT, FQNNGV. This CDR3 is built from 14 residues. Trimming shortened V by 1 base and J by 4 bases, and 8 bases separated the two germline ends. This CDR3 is CASSLGTLNQPQHF. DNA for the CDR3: TGTGCCAGCAGCTTAGGGACACTGAATCAGCCCCAGCATTTT.